What follows is one T cell receptor (beta chain) and its context. Its antigen remains unidentified. The data were produced by immunoSEQ multiplex PCR, yet TCRdb's version contains in-frame clones alone and is incomplete. The repertoire holds some 150,000 clones, with 86% as singletons. This specimen comes from a study of radiation and T cells in renal cell carcinoma. The study, taken as a whole, reports: No pretreatment tumor biopsies were available for baseline clonotypes.

The ends were cut back, 0 bases at V and 5 bases at J, with 10 bases in the middle. The germline gives CDR1 SGHVS, CDR2 FQNEAQ. The CDR3 contains 15 residues. Time point: blood 4 weeks post-SBRT, at nephrectomy. The treatment is: 15 Gy SBRT to primary tumor, nephrectomy 4 weeks later. Nephrectomy followed 15 Gy stereotactic body radiation by 4 weeks. This renal cell carcinoma was of the clear cell type. This sequence was found in a woman in her forties or fifties with renal cell carcinoma. The V and J genes are TRBV7-8 and TRBJ1-4; D ambiguous. Sample: blood, taken from a patient whose treatment included radiotherapy and nephrectomy. CDR3 bases: TGTGCCAGCAGCTTAGCTGCCGGGTCGAATGAAAAACTGTTTTTT. Protein: CASSLAAGSNEKLFF.